The present TCR beta chain was sequenced within a study of spatial heterogeneity in lung cancer (dated by TCRdb to between 2018 and 2021). Describing the broader study: Samples were obtained from roughly 72 patients with early-stage, untreated non-small cell lung cancer from the lung TRACERx cohort. More beta-chain than alpha-chain transcripts were consistently detected, likely reflecting higher beta-chain transcript abundance. In the raw uncorrected reads, each unique combination of TCR and UMI appeared more than ten times on average. Follow-up PBMC samples were sequenced whenever available, with a median time to follow-up of roughly 26 months after resection. The study linked features of the TCR repertoire to counts of nonsynonymous mutations, which were determined by whole-exome sequencing of tumor tissue. The study quantitatively compared TCR alpha and beta repertoires across multiple tumor regions, matched nontumor lung and blood in non-small cell lung cancer. At surgery, both alpha and beta chains were TCR-sequenced in approximately 210 tumor regions, fewer than 85 matched nontumor lung samples and 56 PBMC samples. What the research found in general, with its limitations: Ubiquitous expanded tumor TCRs were found in blood more often at tumor resection than at routine follow-up. Confirming at a functional level the hypothesis that regional TCRs recognize regional mutations was considered to require additional single-cell paired TCR alpha and beta sequencing. Only approximately 13 patients were included in comparisons of baseline and follow-up blood repertoires.

The time point label here, explained by the study, means: blood at routine non-recurrence follow-up after resection. For TCR sequencing, whole RNA was extracted from tumor and nontumor lung tissue, or from cryopreserved PBMC samples, and no cell sorting was done. Only patients with enough RNA available from two or more tumor regions were chosen for TCR sequencing. The method was 5' RACE. Sequencing took place on a NextSeq 500. The TCR library protocol attached a unique molecular identifier to each TCR cDNA molecule to allow correction of PCR and sequencing errors. As for how the authors treated the data: Decombinator tools were used for TCR identification, UMI-based error correction and CDR3 extraction. TCRs above a frequency of 2 per 1,000, corresponding to the top 1% of the tumor frequency distribution, were defined as expanded. Rényi diversity was computed with the R vegan package after subsampling each repertoire 100 times to 5,000 TCRs. CDR3 similarity networks were built from amino acid triplet string-kernel similarity, connecting CDR3s with pairwise similarity above 0.82. TCRdb trimmed public reads at Q25 via fastp, called clones via MiXCR and kept in-frame beta chains. One record per CDR3 amino acid sequence lists the most common genes and DNA. The V and J calls follow TCRdb's processing rather than the paper's. Within this sample are more than 95,000 distinct CDR3 sequences, with 12% of them counted one time only. Jointly, the top ten make up roughly 15% of the sample.

This clonotype was recorded a few times. The target of this receptor is not known. No base quality values were provided; no much bigger clone lies one nucleotide off. The material was PBMCs, obtained at follow-up. The receptor comes from a male donor with early-stage non-small cell lung cancer.

This receptor has the CDR3 CSASSGGAGETQYF. The nucleotides read TGCAGCGCTTCTAGCGGGGGGGCCGGAGAGACCCAGTACTTC. The sequence joins TRBV29-1 to TRBJ2-5, with 12 bases in between that match TRBD2. The CDR3 spans 14 residues, from the cysteine through the phenylalanine. Only the CDR3 region is kept as DNA, spanning 42 bases read in frame from base 1. V loses 7 bases at its end and J loses 4 bases; junction bases beyond the gene matches: 7. Per the germline V gene, SQVTM is the CDR1 and ANQGSEA is the CDR2.